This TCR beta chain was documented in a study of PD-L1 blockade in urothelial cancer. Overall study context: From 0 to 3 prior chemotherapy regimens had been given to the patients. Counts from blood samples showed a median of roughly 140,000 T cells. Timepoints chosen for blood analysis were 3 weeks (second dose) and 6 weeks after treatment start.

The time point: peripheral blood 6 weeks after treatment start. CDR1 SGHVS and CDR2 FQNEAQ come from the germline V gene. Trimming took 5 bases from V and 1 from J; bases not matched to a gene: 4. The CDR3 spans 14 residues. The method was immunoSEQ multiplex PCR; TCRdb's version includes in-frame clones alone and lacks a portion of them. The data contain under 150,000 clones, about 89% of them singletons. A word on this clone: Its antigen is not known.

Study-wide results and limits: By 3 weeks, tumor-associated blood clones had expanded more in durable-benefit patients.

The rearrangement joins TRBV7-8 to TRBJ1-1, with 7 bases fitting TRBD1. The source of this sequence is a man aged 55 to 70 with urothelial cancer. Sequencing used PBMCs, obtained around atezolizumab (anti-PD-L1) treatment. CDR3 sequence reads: CASSLYRGNTEAFF. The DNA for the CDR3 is TGTGCCAGCAGCCTGTACAGGGGGAACACTGAAGCTTTCTTT. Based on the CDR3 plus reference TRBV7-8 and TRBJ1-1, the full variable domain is GAGVSQSPRYKVAKRGQDVALRCDPISGHVSLFWYQQALGQGPEFLTYFQNEAQLDKSGLPSDRFFAERPEGSVSTLKIQRTQQEDSAVYLCASSLYRGNTEAFFGQGTRLTVV.